This paragraph reports one T cell receptor beta chain. Its specificity is not known. The germline V gene has CDR1 LGHNA and CDR2 YNFKEQ. This CDR3 has 15 amino acids. V shed 2 bases and J 2 bases; nucleotides not matched to a gene: 2. The data belong to a study of T cell responses to AZD1222 COVID-19 vaccine. Study-wide background: Investigators merged groups given second doses at roughly 4 or roughly 12 weeks. Study-level points and caveats: Sampled repertoires all dated from after the peak T cell response. Donor demographics were predominantly white British with a female majority; clonal diversity may be underestimated. At 160-218 and 743-854, vaccine-associated CD4 TCRs were dominant, and they spanned spike.

The protocol was immunoSEQ multiplex PCR, while the TCRdb copy is restricted to in-frame clones and leaves out a portion. Among under 200,000 clones, around 92% were seen once, and the ten largest hold approximately 1.5%. The sequences come from peripheral blood, collected on day 0 of AZD1222 vaccination. The chain recombines TRBV4-2 with TRBJ2-1; 8 bases map to TRBD2. The TCR originated in an adult in good health. This chain's CDR3 is CASSQNSGAYNEQFF. The CDR3 DNA reads TGTGCCAGCAGCCAAAATAGCGGGGCCTACAATGAGCAGTTCTTC.